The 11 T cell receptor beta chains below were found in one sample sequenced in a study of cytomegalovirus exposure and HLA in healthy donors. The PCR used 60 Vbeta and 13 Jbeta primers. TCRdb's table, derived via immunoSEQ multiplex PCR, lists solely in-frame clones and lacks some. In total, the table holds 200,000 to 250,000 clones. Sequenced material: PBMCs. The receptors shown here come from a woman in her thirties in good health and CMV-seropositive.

DNA of the CDR3: TGTGCCTGGAACCCTCCGGGACAGATTGTCCTCAAGCAGTACTTC. Its translation: CAWNPPGQIVLKQYF. The chain is built from TRBV30 and TRBJ2-7; 7 bases match TRBD1. CDR3 length: 15 amino acids. Germline V gives CDR1 GTSNPN, CDR2 SVGIG (reference sequence). With V trimmed by 4 bases and J by 8 bases, 17 bases remained unmatched. Full variable domain (remainder filled in from reference TRBV30 and TRBJ2-7): SQTIHQWPATLVQPVGSPLSLECTVEGTSNPNLYWYRQAAGRGLQLLFYSVGIGQISSEVPQNLSASRPQDRQFILSSKKLLLSDSGFYLCAWNPPGQIVLKQYFGPGTRLTVT.

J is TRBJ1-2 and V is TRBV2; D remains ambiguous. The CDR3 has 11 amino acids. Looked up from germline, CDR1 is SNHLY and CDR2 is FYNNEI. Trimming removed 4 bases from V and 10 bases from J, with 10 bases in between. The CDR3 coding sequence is TGTGCCAGCAGTGCAGTGGCACCCTACACCTTC. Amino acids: CASSAVAPYTF.

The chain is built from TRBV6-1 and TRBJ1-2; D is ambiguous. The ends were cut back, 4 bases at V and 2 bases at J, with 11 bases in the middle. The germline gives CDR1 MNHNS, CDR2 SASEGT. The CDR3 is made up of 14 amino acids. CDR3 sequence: CASSAYPLNYGYTF. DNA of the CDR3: TGTGCCAGCAGTGCCTACCCATTGAACTATGGCTACACCTTC.

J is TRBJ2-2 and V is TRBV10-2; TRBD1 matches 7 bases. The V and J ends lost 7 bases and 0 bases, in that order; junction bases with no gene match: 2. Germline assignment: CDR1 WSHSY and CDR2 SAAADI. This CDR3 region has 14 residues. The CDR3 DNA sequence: TGCGCCAGCATTGGGACAGCGAACACCGGGGAGCTGTTTTTT. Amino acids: CASIGTANTGELFF.

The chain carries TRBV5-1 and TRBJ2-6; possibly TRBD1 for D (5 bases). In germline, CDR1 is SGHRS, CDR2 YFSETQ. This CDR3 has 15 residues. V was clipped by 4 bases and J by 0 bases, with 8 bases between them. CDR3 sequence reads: CASSPGRSGANVLTF. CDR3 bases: TGCGCCAGCAGCCCAGGGCGCTCTGGGGCCAACGTCCTGACTTTC.

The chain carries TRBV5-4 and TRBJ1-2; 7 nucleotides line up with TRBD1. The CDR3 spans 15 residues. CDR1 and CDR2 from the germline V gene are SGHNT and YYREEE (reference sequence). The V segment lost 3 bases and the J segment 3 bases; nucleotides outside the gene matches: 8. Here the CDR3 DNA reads TGTGCCAGCAGCTCGCCAACAGGGGCCTACTATGGCTACACCTTC. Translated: CASSSPTGAYYGYTF. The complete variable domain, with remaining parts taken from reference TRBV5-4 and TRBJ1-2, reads ETGVTQSPTHLIKTRGQQVTLRCSSQSGHNTVSWYQQALGQGPQFIFQYYREEENGRGNFPPRFSGLQFPNYSSELNVNALELDDSALYLCASSSPTGAYYGYTFGSGTRLTVV.

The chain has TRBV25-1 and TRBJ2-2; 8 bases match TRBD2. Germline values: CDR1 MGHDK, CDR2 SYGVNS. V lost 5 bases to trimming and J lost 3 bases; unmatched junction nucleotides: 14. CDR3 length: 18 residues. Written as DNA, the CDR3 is TGTGCCAGCAGTAGTGGGGCTAGCGGGTGGTTGGACACCGGGGAGCTGTTTTTT. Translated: CASSSGASGWLDTGELFF.

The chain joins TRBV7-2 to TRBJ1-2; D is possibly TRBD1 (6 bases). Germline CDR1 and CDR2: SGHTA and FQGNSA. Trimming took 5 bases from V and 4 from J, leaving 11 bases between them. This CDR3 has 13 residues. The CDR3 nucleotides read TGTGCCAGCAGCCCACAGGGTCCCTATGGCTACACCTTC. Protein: CASSPQGPYGYTF.

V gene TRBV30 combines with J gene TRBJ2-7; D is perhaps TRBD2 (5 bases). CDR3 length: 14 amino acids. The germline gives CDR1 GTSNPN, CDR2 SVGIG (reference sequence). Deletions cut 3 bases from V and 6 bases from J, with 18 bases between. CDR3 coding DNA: TGTGCCTGGAGCCAACTCGGGGTTAAGGCCGAGCAGTACTTC. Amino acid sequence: CAWSQLGVKAEQYF.

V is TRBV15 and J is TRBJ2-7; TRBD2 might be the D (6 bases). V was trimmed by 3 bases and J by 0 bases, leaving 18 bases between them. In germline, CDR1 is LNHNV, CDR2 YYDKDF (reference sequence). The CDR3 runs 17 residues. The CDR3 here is CATSSAWKAGNSYEQYF. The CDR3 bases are TGTGCCACCAGCAGCGCTTGGAAGGCGGGAAACTCCTACGAGCAGTACTTC. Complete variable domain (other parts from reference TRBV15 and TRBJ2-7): DAMVIQNPRYQVTQFGKPVTLSCSQTLNHNVMYWYQQKSSQAPKLLFHYYDKDFNNEADTPDNFQSRRPNTSFCFLDIRSPGLGDTAMYLCATSSAWKAGNSYEQYFGPGTRLTVT.

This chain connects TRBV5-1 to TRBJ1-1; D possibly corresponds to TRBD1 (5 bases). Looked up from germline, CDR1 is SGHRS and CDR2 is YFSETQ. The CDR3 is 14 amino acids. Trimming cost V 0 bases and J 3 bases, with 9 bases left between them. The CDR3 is CASSLVTGDTEAFF. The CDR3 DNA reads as TGCGCCAGCAGCTTGGTTACGGGGGACACTGAAGCTTTCTTT.